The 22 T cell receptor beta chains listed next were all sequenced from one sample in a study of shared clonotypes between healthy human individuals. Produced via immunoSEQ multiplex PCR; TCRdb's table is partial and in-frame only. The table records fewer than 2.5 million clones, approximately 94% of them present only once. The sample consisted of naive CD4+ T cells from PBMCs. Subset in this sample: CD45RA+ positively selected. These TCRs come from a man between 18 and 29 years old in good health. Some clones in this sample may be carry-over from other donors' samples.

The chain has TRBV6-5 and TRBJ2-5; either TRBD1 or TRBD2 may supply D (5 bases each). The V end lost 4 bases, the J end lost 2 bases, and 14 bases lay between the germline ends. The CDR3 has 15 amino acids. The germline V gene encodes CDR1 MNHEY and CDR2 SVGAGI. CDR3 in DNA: TGTGCCAGCAGTTCCCCCGGGGACCGACAAGAGACCCAGTACTTC. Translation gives CASSSPGDRQETQYF.

The CDR3 sequence is CASSLVPGEYEQYF. The CDR3 bases are TGTGCCAGCAGCTTGGTTCCCGGAGAGTACGAGCAGTACTTC. The chain combines TRBV7-6 with TRBJ2-7; D gene uncertain. Trimming left V 3 bases short and J 4 bases short, with 13 bases between. The CDR3 is 14 residues long. Germline lookup yields CDR1 SGHVS and CDR2 FNYEAQ.

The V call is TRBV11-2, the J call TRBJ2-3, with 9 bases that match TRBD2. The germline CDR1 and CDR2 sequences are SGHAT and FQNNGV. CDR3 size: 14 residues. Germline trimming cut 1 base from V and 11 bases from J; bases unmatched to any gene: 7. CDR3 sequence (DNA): TGTGCCAGCAGCTTAGCCCCAGCGGGAGGCATGCAGTATTTT. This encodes CASSLAPAGGMQYF.

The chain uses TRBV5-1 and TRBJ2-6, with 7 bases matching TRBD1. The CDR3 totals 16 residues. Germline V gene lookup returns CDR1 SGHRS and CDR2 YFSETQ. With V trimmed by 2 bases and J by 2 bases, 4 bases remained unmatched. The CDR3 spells CASSFWQGAGANVLTF. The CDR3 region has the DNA TGCGCCAGCAGCTTCTGGCAGGGGGCTGGGGCCAACGTCCTGACTTTC.

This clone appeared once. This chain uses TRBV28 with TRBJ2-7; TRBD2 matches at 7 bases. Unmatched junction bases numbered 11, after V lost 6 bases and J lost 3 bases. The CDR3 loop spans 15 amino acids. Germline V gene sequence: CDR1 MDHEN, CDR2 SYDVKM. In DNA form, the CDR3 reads TGTGCCAGCAGGGGTTGGAGGGGAGGGAACTACGAGCAGTACTTC. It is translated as CASRGWRGGNYEQYF.

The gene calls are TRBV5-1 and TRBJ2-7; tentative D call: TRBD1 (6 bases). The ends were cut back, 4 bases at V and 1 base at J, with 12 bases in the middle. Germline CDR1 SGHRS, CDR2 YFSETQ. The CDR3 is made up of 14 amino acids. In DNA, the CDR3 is TGCGCCAGCAGCGCCGGGACACGGTCCTACGAGCAGTACTTC. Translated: CASSAGTRSYEQYF.

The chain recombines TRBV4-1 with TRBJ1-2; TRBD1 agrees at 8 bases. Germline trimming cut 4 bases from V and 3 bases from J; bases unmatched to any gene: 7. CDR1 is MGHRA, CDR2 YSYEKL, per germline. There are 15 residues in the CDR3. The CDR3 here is CASSRGQGGDYGYTF. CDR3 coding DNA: TGCGCCAGCAGCCGCGGACAGGGAGGAGACTATGGCTACACCTTC.

The CDR3 DNA is TGTGCCATCCTCGGGGTTCGGGACTATGGCTACACCTTC. Its translation: CAILGVRDYGYTF. The chain employs TRBV7-9 and TRBJ1-2; D gene unclear. With 10 bases removed from V and 3 bases from J, the gap between germline ends came to 15 bases. Looked up from germline, CDR1 is SEHNR and CDR2 is FQNEAQ (reference sequence). The CDR3 runs 13 residues.

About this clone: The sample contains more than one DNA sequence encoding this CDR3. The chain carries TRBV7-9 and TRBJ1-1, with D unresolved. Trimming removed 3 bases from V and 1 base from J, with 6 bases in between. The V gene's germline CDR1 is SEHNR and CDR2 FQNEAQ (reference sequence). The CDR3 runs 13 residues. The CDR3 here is CASSFSENTEAFF. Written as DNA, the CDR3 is TGTGCCAGCAGCTTCTCGGAGAACACTGAAGCTTTCTTT.

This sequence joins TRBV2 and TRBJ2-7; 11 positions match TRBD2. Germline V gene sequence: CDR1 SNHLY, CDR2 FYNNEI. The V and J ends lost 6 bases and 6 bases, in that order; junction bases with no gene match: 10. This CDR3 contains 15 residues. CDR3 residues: CASSDRLAGSREQYF. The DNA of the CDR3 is TGTGCCAGCAGCGACAGACTAGCGGGGTCCCGCGAGCAGTACTTC.

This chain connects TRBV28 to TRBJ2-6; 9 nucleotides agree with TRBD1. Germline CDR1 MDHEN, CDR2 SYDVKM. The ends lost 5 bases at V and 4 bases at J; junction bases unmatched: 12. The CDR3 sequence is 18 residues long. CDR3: CASSGGTGSLVGANVLTF. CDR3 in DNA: TGTGCCAGCAGTGGAGGGACAGGGTCTCTTGTAGGGGCCAACGTCCTGACTTTC.

CDR3 amino acids: CASSLARRTGGVEKLFF. The CDR3 nucleotides read TGTGCCAGCAGCTTAGCGCGTCGGACAGGGGGAGTTGAAAAACTGTTTTTT. The chain uses TRBV7-2 and TRBJ1-4, with 10 nucleotides matching TRBD1. Per the germline V gene, CDR1 is SGHTA and CDR2 is FQGNSA. The CDR3 has 17 residues. V was clipped by 0 bases and J by 7 bases; unmatched bases: 8.

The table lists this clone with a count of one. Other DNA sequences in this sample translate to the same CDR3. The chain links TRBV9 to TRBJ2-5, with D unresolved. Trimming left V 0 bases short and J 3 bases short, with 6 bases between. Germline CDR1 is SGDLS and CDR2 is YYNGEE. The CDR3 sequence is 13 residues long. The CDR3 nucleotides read TGTGCCAGCAGCGTAGCAGGCAAAGAGACCCAGTACTTC. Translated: CASSVAGKETQYF. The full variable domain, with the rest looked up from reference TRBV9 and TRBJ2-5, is DSGVTQTPKHLITATGQRVTLRCSPRSGDLSVYWYQQSLDQGLQFLIQYYNGEERAKGNILERFSAQQFPDLHSELNLSSLELGDSALYFCASSVAGKETQYFGPGTRLLVL.

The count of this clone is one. Here the CDR3 reads CARSLGESQYF. The CDR3 DNA is TGTGCCAGAAGCTTAGGGGAATCACAGTACTTC. The genes are TRBV5-3 and TRBJ2-7; perhaps TRBD1 as D (5 bases). TRBV5-3 is filed as an ORF, its function uncertain. This CDR3 comprises 11 residues. V dropped 2 bases and J dropped 10 bases, with 10 bases sitting between them.

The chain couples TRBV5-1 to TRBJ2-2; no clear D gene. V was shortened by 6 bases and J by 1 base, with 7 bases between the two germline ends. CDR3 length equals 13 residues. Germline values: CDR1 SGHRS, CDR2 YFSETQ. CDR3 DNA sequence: TGCGCCAGCAATGGGGAGAACACCGGGGAGCTGTTTTTT. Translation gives CASNGENTGELFF. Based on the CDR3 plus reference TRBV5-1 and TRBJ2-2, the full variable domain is KAGVTQTPRYLIKTRGQQVTLSCSPISGHRSVSWYQQTPGQGLQFLFEYFSETQRNKGNFPGRFSGRQFSNSRSEMNVSTLELGDSALYLCASNGENTGELFFGEGSRLTVL.

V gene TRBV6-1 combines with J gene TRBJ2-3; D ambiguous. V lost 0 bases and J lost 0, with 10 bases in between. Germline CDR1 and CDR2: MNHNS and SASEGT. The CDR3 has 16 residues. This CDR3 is CASSEALLISTDTQYF. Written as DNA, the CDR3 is TGTGCCAGCAGTGAAGCGCTTTTGATCAGCACAGATACGCAGTATTTT.

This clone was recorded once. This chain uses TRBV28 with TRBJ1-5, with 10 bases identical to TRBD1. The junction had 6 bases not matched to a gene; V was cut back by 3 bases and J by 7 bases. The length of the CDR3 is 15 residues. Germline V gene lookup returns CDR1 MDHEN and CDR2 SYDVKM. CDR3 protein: CASSFRTGGGQPQHF. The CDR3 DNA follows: TGTGCCAGCAGTTTTCGGACAGGGGGTGGCCAGCCCCAGCATTTT.

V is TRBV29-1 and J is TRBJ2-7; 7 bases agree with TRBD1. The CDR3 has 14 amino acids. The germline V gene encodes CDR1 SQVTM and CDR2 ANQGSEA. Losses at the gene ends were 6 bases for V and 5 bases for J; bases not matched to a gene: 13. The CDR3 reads CSVEVDRVGDEQYF. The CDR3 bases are TGCAGCGTAGAGGTCGACAGGGTGGGGGACGAGCAGTACTTC.

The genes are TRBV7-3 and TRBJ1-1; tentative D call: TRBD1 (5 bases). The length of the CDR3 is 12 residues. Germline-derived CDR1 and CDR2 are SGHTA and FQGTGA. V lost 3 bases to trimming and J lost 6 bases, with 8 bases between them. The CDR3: CASSLLGAEAFF. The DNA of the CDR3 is TGTGCCAGCAGCTTGTTGGGGGCTGAAGCTTTCTTT. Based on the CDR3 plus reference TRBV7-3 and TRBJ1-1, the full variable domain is GAGVSQTPSNKVTEKGKYVELRCDPISGHTALYWYRQSLGQGPEFLIYFQGTGAADDSGLPNDRFFAVRPEGSVSTLKIQRTERGDSAVYLCASSLLGAEAFFGQGTRLTVV.

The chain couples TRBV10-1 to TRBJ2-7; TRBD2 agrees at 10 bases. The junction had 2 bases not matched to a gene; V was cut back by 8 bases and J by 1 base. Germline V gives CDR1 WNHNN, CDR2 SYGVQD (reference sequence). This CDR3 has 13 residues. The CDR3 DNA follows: TGCGCCAGCGTAGCGGGAGGATCCTACGAGCAGTACTTC. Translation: CASVAGGSYEQYF.

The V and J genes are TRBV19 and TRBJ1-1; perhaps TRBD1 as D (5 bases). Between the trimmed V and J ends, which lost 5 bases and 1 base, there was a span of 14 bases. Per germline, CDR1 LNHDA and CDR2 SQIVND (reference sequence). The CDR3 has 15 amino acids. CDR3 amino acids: CASSVITGGNTEAFF. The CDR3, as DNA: TGTGCCAGTAGTGTCATTACAGGAGGGAACACTGAAGCTTTCTTT.

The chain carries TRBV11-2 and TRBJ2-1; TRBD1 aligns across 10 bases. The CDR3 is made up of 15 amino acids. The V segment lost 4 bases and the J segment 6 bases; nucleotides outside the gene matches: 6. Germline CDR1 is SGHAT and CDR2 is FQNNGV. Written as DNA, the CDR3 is TGTGCCAGCAGCTCCCGGACAGGGGGGGTCAATGAGCAGTTCTTC. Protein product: CASSSRTGGVNEQFF.